The next 6 T cell receptor beta chains were all read from a single sample in a study of blood T cell repertoires in COVID-19. Profiled with immunoSEQ multiplex PCR; TCRdb holds only in-frame clones, not every one. The repertoire holds around 78,000 clones, with around nine tenths as singletons. Sequencing was performed on peripheral blood. These receptors originate from a man aged 50-60 years with active COVID-19.

This clone appeared a single time. This chain joins TRBV7-2 and TRBJ2-1, with TRBD1 matching over 8 bases. Unmatched junction bases numbered 10, after V lost 5 bases and J lost 4 bases. This CDR3 is 16 amino acids long. Germline V gene lookup returns CDR1 SGHTA and CDR2 FQGNSA. Written as DNA, the CDR3 is TGTGCCAGCAGCCTCGGGACAGGTGGTCAGTACAATGAGCAGTTCTTC. As protein: CASSLGTGGQYNEQFF. Combining the CDR3 with reference TRBV7-2 and TRBJ2-1 gives the whole variable domain GAGVSQSPSNKVTEKGKDVELRCDPISGHTALYWYRQSLGQGLEFLIYFQGNSAPDKSGLPSDRFSAERTGGSVSTLTIQRTQQEDSAVYLCASSLGTGGQYNEQFFGPGTRLTVL.

This sequence joins TRBV6-5 and TRBJ1-2; 7 positions match TRBD1. J lost 4 bases, V lost 6 bases, and 5 bases had no gene match. Germline CDR1 MNHEY, CDR2 SVGAGI. The CDR3 runs 13 residues. The CDR3 here is CASRQTGTYGYTF. The CDR3 coding sequence is TGTGCCAGCAGACAGACAGGGACCTATGGCTACACCTTC.

The chain joins TRBV3-1 (or the pseudogene TRBV3-2) to TRBJ1-2; D gene unclear. The germline gives CDR1 LGHDT, CDR2 YNNKEL (reference sequence). V was clipped by 1 base and J by 5 bases, with 8 bases between them. CDR3 length: 13 amino acids. Written as DNA, the CDR3 is TGTGCCAGCAGCCAAGGACTTCAATATGGCTACACCTTC. This sequence encodes CASSQGLQYGYTF.

This chain uses TRBV6-9 with TRBJ2-1, with D tentatively TRBD2 (6 bases). Trimming pared 4 bases from V and 2 bases from J, leaving 12 bases between. The CDR3 length is 15 residues. Germline V CDR1 and CDR2: MNHGY, SVAAGI. This CDR3 is CASSWTQRAYNEQFF. CDR3 nucleotide sequence: TGTGCCAGCAGTTGGACCCAGCGGGCCTACAATGAGCAGTTCTTC.

The chain employs TRBV10-3 and TRBJ1-3; D remains unclear. V gave up 8 bases and J gave up 0 bases, with 26 bases separating them. This CDR3 comprises 19 residues. Germline V gives CDR1 ENHRY, CDR2 SYGVKD. The CDR3 sequence is CAISGPGGQTINSGNTIYF. CDR3 in DNA: TGTGCCATCTCAGGCCCAGGTGGCCAGACCATAAACTCTGGAAACACCATATATTTT.

The V call is TRBV6-2 or TRBV6-3, the J call TRBJ2-2, with D perhaps matching TRBD1 (6 bases). The CDR3 is made up of 12 amino acids. V lost 8 bases, J lost 6 bases, and 10 bases lay in between. Germline V gene lookup returns CDR1 MNHEY and CDR2 SVGEGT. The CDR3 sequence is CASRWGPGELFF. The CDR3 coding sequence is TGTGCCAGCCGTTGGGGGCCCGGGGAGCTGTTTTTT.